This record covers a single TCR beta chain. The entry originates in a study of blood T cell repertoires in COVID-19. Study details: The cDNA or gDNA used as material had been derived from T cells, B-cell-depleted T cells, or PBMCs.

The CDR3 runs to 16 residues. Germline values: CDR1 SEHNR, CDR2 FQNEAQ (reference sequence). The J segment lost 4 bases and the V segment lost 3 bases, leaving 9 bases of the junction unmatched. TCRdb keeps only in-frame clones here, not all; method: immunoSEQ multiplex PCR. The sample carries roughly 300,000 clones, around 86% recorded once. The TCR comes from a human donor in a cohort sampled during active COVID-19. V and J are TRBV7-9 and TRBJ2-3; TRBD2 agrees at 8 bases. Sequencing was carried out using peripheral blood. The CDR3 coding sequence is TGTGCCAGCAGCTTTAGTCCAGGGACTAGAGCAGATACGCAGTATTTT. Encoded protein: CASSFSPGTRADTQYF.